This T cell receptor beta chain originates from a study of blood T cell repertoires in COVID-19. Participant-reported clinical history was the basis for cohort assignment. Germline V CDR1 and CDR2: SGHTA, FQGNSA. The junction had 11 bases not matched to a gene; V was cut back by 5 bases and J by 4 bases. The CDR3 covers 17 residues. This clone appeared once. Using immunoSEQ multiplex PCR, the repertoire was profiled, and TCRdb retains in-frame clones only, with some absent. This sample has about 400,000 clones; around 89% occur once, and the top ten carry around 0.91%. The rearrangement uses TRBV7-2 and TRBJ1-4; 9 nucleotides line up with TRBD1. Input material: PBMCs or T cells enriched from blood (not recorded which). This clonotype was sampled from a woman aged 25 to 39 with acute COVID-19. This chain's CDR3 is CASSPTGQGPYNEKLFF. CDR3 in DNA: TGTGCCAGCAGCCCGACAGGACAGGGGCCCTATAATGAAAAACTGTTTTTT.